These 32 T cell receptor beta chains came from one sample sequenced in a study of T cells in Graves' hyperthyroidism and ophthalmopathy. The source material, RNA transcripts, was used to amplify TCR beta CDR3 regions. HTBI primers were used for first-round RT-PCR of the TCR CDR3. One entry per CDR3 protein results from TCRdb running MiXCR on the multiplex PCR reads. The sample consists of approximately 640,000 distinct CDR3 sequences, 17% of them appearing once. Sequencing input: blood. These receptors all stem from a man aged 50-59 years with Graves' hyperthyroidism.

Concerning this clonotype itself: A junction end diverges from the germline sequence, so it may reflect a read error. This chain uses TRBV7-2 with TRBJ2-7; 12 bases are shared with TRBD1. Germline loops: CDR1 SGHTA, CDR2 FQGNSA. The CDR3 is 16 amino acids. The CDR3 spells CASSWAGTGGKTSQHF. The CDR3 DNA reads TGTGCCAGCAGCTGGGCCGGGACAGGGGGCAAAACGAGTCAGCACTTC. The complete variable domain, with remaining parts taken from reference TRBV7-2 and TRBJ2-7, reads GAGVSQSPSNKVTEKGKDVELRCDPISGHTALYWYRQSLGQGLEFLIYFQGNSAPDKSGLPSDRFSAERTGGSVSTLTIQRTQQEDSAVYLCASSWAGTGGKTSQHFGPGTRLTVT.

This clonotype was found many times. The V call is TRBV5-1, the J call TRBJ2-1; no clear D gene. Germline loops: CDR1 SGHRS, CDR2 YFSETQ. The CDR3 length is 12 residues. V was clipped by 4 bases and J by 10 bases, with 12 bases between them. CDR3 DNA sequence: TGCGCCAGCAGCGCCGAAACAAGAGAGCAGTTCTTC. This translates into CASSAETREQFF.

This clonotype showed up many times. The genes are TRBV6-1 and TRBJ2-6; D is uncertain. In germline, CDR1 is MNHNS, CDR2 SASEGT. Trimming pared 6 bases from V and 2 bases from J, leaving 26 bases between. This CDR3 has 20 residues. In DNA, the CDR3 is TGTGCCAGCAGCTCCCCCGTCGAGGCCGGACGTCTCGCTGGGGCCAACGTCCTGACTTTC. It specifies CASSSPVEAGRLAGANVLTF.

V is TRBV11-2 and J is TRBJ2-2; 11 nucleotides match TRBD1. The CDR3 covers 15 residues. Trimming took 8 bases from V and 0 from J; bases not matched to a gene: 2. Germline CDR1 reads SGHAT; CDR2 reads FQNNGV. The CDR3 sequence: CASGQGASNTGELFF. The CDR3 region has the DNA TGTGCCAGCGGACAGGGGGCCTCGAACACCGGGGAGCTGTTTTTT.

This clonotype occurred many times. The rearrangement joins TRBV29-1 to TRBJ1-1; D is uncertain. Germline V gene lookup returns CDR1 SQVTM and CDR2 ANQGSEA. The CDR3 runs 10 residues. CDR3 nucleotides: TGCAGTGCTTGGAGTGTCAAGGCTTTCTTT. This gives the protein CSAWSVKAFF.

CDR3 amino acids: CASSGTLGETQYF. CDR3 bases: TGTGCCAGCAGTGGGACCTTGGGAGAGACCCAGTACTTC. This chain connects TRBV2 to TRBJ2-5; no firm D call. V lost 4 bases and J 4 bases, leaving 10 bases between the germline ends. The CDR3 covers 13 residues. Looked up from germline, CDR1 is SNHLY and CDR2 is FYNNEI.

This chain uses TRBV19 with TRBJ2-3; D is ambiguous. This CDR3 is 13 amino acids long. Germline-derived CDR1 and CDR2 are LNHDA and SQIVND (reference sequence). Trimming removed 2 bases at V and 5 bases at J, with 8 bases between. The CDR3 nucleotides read TGTGCCAGTAGTATAAAGGTGTTAGATACGCAGTATTTT. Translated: CASSIKVLDTQYF.

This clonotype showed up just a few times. The CDR3 nucleotides read TGTGCCAGCAGGGGCCAAGCGGGACACTACGAGCAGTACTTC. Residues: CASRGQAGHYEQYF. The chain joins TRBV6-2 or TRBV6-3 to TRBJ2-7; possible D gene TRBD2, 7 bases. Germline values: CDR1 MNHEY, CDR2 SVGEGT. The CDR3 totals 14 residues. The V end lost 6 bases, the J end lost 3 bases, and 15 bases lay between the germline ends.

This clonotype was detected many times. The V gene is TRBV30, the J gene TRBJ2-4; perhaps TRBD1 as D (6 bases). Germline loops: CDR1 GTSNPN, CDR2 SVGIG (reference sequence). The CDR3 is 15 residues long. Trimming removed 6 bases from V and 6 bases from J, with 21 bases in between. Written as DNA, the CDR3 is TGTGCCTGTACTGAGGGGGTAGCGATGACAAACATTCAGTACTTC. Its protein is CACTEGVAMTNIQYF.

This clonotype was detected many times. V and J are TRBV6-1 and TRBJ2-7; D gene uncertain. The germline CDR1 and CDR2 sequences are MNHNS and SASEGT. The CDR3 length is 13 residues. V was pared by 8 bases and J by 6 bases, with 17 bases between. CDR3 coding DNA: TGTGCCAGCCAGGCTTGGGAATACGGCGAGCAGTACTTC. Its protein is CASQAWEYGEQYF.

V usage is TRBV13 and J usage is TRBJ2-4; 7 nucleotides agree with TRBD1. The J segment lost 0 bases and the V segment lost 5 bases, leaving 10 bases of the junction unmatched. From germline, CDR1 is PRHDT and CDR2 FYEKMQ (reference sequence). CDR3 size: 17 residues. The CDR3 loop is CASSPSGQVIAKNIQYF. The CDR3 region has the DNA TGTGCCAGCAGCCCCTCCGGACAGGTGATAGCCAAAAACATTCAGTACTTC.

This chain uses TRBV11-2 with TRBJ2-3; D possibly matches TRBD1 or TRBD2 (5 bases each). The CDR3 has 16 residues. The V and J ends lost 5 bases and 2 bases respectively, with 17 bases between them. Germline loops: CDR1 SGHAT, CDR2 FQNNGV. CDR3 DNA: TGTGCCAGCAGCCGGGGACCCCCTGATTACACAGATACGCAGTATTTT. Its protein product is CASSRGPPDYTDTQYF. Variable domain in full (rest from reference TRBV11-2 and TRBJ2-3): EAGVAQSPRYKIIEKRQSVAFWCNPISGHATLYWYQQILGQGPKLLIQFQNNGVVDDSQLPKDRFSAERLKGVDSTLKIQPAKLEDSAVYLCASSRGPPDYTDTQYFGPGTRLTVL.

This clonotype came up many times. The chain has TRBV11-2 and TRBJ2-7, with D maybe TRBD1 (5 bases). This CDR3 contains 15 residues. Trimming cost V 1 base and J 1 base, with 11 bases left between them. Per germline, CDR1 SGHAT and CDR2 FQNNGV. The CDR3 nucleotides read TGTGCCAGCAGCTTAGGCAGGGTGAGTTCCTACGAGCAGTACTTC. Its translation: CASSLGRVSSYEQYF. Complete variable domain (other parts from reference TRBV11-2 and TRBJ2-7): EAGVAQSPRYKIIEKRQSVAFWCNPISGHATLYWYQQILGQGPKLLIQFQNNGVVDDSQLPKDRFSAERLKGVDSTLKIQPAKLEDSAVYLCASSLGRVSSYEQYFGPGTRLTVT.

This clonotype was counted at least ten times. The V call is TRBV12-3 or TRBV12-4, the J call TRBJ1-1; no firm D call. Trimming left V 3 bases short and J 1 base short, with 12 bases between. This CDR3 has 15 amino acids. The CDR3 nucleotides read TGTGCCAGCAGTTTTGTCGTCTCCCGGAACACTGAAGCTTTCTTT. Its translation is CASSFVVSRNTEAFF.

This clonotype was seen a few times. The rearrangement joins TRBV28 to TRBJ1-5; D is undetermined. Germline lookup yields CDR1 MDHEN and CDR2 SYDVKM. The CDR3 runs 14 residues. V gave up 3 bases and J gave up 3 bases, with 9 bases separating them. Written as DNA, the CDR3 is TGTGCCAGCAGTTTGCAACAGCTCAATCAGCCCCAGCATTTT. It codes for CASSLQQLNQPQHF.

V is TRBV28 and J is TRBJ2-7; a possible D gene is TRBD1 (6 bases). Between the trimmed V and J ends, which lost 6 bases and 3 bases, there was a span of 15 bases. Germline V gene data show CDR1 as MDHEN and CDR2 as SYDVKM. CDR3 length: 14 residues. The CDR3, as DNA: TGTGCCAGCAGCGACAGGCGGTTTTTCTACGAGCAGTACTTC. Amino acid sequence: CASSDRRFFYEQYF.

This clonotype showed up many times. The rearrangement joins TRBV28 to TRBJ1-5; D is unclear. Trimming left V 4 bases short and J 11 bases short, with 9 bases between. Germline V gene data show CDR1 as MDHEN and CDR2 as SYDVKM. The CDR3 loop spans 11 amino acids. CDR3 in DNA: TGTGCCAGCAGTTCATGGGGAGCCCAGCATTTT. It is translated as CASSSWGAQHF.

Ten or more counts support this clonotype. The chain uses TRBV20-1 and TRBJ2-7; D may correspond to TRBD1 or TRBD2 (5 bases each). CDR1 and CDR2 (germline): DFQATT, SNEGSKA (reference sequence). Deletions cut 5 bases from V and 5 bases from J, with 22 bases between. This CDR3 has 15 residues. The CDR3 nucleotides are TGCAGTGCTCGACCCCGGGACCCCCTGCGGGACGAGCAGTACTTC. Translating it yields CSARPRDPLRDEQYF.

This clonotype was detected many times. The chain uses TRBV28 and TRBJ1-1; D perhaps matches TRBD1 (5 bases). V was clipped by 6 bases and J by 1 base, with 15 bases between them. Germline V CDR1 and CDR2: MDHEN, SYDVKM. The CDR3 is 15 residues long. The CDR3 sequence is CASRKTTGPNTEAFF. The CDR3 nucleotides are TGTGCCAGCAGAAAAACGACGGGACCGAACACTGAAGCTTTCTTT. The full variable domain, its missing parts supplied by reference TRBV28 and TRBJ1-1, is DVKVTQSSRYLVKRTGEKVFLECVQDMDHENMFWYRQDPGLGLRLIYFSYDVKMKEKGDIPEGYSVSREKKERFSLILESASTNQTSMYLCASRKTTGPNTEAFFGQGTRLTVV.

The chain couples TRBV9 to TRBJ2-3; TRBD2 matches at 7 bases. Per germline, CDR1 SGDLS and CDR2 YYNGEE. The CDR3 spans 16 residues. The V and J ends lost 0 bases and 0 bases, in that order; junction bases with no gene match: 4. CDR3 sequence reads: CASSVALSGSTDTQYF. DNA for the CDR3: TGTGCCAGCAGCGTAGCTCTTAGCGGGAGCACAGATACGCAGTATTTT.

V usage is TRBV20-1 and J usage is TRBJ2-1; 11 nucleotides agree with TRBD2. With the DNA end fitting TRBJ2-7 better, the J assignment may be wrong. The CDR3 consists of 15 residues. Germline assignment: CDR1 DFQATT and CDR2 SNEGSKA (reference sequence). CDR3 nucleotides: TGCAGTGCTCCGACTAGCGGGACCACCTGGAATGAGCAGTACTTC. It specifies CSAPTSGTTWNEQYF.

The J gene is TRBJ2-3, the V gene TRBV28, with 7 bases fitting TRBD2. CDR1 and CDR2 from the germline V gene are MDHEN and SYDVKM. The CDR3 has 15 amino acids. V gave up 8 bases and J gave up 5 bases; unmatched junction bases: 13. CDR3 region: CASYSGGSRVDTQYF. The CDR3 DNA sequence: TGTGCCAGCTATTCTGGCGGGAGTAGGGTAGATACGCAGTATTTT.

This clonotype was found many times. CDR3 nucleotides: TGCGCCAGCAGCCAAGATGTGGCAGAAGAGACCCAGTACTTC. Its protein product is CASSQDVAEETQYF. The V gene is TRBV4-3, the J gene TRBJ2-5; no firm D call. The CDR3 is 14 residues long. In germline, CDR1 is LGHNA, CDR2 YSLEER. Trimming removed 0 bases from V and 3 bases from J, with 8 bases in between.

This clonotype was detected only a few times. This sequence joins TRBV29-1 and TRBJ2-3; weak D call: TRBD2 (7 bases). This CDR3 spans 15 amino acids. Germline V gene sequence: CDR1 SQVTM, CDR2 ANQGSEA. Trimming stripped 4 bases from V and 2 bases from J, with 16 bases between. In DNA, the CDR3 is TGCAGCGTTGGCGGGGGACAAGCTTTCACAGATACGCAGTATTTT. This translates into CSVGGGQAFTDTQYF.

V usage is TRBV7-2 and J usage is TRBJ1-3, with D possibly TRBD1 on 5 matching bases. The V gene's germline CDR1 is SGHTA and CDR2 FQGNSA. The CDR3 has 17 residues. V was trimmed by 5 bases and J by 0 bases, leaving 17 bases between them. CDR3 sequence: CASSPNRQRLSGNTIYF. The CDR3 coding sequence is TGTGCCAGCAGCCCAAACCGACAGCGACTCTCTGGAAACACCATATATTTT.

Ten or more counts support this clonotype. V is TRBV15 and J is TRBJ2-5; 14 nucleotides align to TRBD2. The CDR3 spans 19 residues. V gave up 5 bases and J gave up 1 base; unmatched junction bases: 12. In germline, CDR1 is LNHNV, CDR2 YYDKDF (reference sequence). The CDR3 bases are TGTGCCACCAGCGGAAGCCTGGGACTAGCGGGAGACAGCCAAGAGACCCAGTACTTC. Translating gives CATSGSLGLAGDSQETQYF.

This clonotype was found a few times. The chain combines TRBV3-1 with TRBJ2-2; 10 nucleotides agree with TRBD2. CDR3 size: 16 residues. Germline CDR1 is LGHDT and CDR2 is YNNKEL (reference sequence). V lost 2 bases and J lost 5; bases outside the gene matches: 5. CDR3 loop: CASSQSGRVYTGELFF. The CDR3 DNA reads TGTGCCAGCAGCCAAAGCGGGAGGGTTTATACCGGGGAGCTGTTTTTT.

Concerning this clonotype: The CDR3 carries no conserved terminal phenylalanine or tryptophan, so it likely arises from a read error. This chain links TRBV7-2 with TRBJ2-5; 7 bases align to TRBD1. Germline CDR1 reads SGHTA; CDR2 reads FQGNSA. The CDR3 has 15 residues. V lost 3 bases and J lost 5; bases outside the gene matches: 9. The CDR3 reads CASSFHRGILETQYS. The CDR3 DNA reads TGTGCCAGCAGCTTCCACAGGGGAATTTTGGAGACCCAGTACTCC.

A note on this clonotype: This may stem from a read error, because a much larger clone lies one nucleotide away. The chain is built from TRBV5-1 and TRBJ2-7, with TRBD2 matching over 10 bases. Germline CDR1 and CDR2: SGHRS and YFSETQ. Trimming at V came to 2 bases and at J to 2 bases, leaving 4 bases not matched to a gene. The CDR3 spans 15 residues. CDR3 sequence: CASSFLAGDPYEQYF. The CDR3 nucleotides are TGCGCCAGCAGCTTCCTAGCGGGGGACCCCTACGAGCAGTACTTC.

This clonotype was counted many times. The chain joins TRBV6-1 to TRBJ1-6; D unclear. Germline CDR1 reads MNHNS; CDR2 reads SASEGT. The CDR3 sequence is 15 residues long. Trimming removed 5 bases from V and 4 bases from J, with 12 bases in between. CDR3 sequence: CASSPGQQYNSPLHF. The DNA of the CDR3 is TGTGCCAGCAGTCCTGGCCAACAATATAATTCACCCCTCCACTTT.

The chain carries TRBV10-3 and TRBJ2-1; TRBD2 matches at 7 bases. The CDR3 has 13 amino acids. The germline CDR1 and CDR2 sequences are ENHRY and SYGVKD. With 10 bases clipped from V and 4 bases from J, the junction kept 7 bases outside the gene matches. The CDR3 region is CATLREVYNEQFF. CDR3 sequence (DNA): TGTGCCACCCTACGGGAGGTGTACAATGAGCAGTTCTTC.

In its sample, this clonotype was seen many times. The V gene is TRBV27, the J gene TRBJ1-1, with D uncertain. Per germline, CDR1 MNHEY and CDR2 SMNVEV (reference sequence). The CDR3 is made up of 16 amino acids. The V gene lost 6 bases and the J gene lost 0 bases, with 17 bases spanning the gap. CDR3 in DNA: TGTGCCAGCAGCGACCCCTGGGAAGGCGTGAACACTGAAGCTTTCTTT. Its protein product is CASSDPWEGVNTEAFF.